This is a list of T cell receptor beta chains from one sample in a study of blood T cells in healthy people across ages. One entry per CDR3 protein, called by TCRdb with MiXCR from the 5' RACE reads. The sample lists about 500,000 distinct CDR3 sequences; about 24% were seen once. This sample was shared with a second study, whose subject was T cells of mothers and their children.

The sample was blood. These receptors came from a boy between 10 and 17 years old in good health. CDR3s include the opening cysteine and the closing phenylalanine or tryptophan. The order of the fields is J gene, V gene, D gene, clone size, CDR3 protein, CDR3 DNA. The D gene is left open where the match is weak. A row's size may be missing; if present it is once, few, many or a size class.

J: TRBJ1-1; V: TRBV18; D: NA; size: many; CDR3: CASSRRVSENTEAFF; DNA: TGTGCCAGCTCACGACGGGTCTCCGAGAACACTGAAGCTTTCTTT
J: TRBJ2-5; V: TRBV7-9; D: TRBD1; size: NA; CDR3: CASSDTTGTGGWETQYF; DNA: TGTGCCAGCAGCGATACGACCGGGACAGGGGGCTGGGAGACCCAGTACTTC
J: TRBJ1-2; V: TRBV28; D: NA; size: few; CDR3: CASSWSFNYGYTF; DNA: TGTGCCAGCAGTTGGTCCTTCAACTATGGCTACACCTTC
J: TRBJ2-6; V: TRBV5-1; D: NA; size: NA; CDR3: CASSFGEAGANVLTF; DNA: TGCGCCAGCAGCTTCGGGGAAGCTGGGGCCAACGTCCTGACTTTC
J: TRBJ2-1; V: TRBV28; D: TRBD2; size: NA; CDR3: CASSSTGLAGNEQFF; DNA: TGTGCCAGCAGTTCAACGGGACTAGCGGGGAATGAGCAGTTCTTC
J: TRBJ2-3; V: TRBV6-2/TRBV6-3; D: NA; size: many; CDR3: CASSYSSTDTQYF; DNA: TGTGCCAGCAGTTACTCGAGCACAGATACGCAGTATTTT
J: TRBJ2-7; V: TRBV25-1; D: NA; size: many; CDR3: CASSEFKTYEQYF; DNA: TGTGCCAGCAGTGAATTTAAGACCTACGAGCAGTACTTC
J: TRBJ2-2; V: TRBV9; D: NA; size: few; CDR3: CASSVEGPSSGELFF; DNA: TGTGCCAGCAGCGTAGAAGGACCCAGCAGCGGGGAGCTGTTTTTT
J: TRBJ2-6; V: TRBV28; D: NA; size: few; CDR3: CASSLPGTAISGANVLTF; DNA: TGTGCCAGCAGTTTACCTGGGACTGCCATCTCTGGGGCCAACGTCCTGACTTTC
J: TRBJ2-1; V: TRBV6-6; D: NA; size: few; CDR3: CASSLDTHNEQFF; DNA: TGTGCCAGCAGTCTGGACACCCACAATGAGCAGTTCTTC
J: TRBJ1-6; V: TRBV5-1; D: TRBD1; size: NA; CDR3: CASSTDGDRNSPLHF; DNA: TGCGCCAGCAGCACGGACGGGGACAGAAATTCACCCCTCCACTTT
J: TRBJ1-1; V: TRBV12-5; D: TRBD1; size: NA; CDR3: CASGLTGATEAFF; DNA: TGTGCTAGTGGCCTCACAGGGGCCACTGAAGCTTTCTTT
J: TRBJ1-5; V: TRBV20-1; D: NA; size: NA; CDR3: CSALTDSNQPQHF; DNA: TGCAGTGCTCTTACAGATAGCAATCAGCCCCAGCATTTT
J: TRBJ2-5; V: TRBV5-6; D: NA; size: few; CDR3: CASSLATFETQYF; DNA: TGTGCCAGCAGCTTGGCGACTTTTGAGACCCAGTACTTC
J: TRBJ2-3; V: TRBV7-2; D: NA; size: few; CDR3: CASSLYGVPDTQYF; DNA: TGTGCCAGCAGCCTATACGGGGTCCCAGATACGCAGTATTTT
J: TRBJ1-2; V: TRBV29-1; D: NA; size: few; CDR3: CSVIGPDAGIYGYTF; DNA: TGCAGCGTTATAGGCCCGGACGCAGGGATCTATGGCTACACCTTC
J: TRBJ1-1; V: TRBV20-1; D: NA; size: NA; CDR3: CSARDLDSRSVEAFF; DNA: TGCAGTGCTAGAGATCTCGACTCACGCTCCGTTGAAGCTTTCTTT
J: TRBJ2-7; V: TRBV10-3; D: TRBD2; size: NA; CDR3: CATHWTSRGGGYEQYF; DNA: TGTGCCACCCATTGGACTAGCCGCGGAGGGGGCTACGAGCAGTACTTC
J: TRBJ1-5; V: TRBV6-2/TRBV6-3; D: NA; size: few; CDR3: CASSATGLSNQPQHF; DNA: TGTGCCAGCAGTGCCACAGGTTTAAGCAATCAGCCCCAGCATTTT
J: TRBJ2-5; V: TRBV7-9; D: TRBD2; size: few; CDR3: CASSVLGRAVYQETQYF; DNA: TGTGCCAGCAGCGTGCTGGGGAGGGCAGTGTACCAAGAGACCCAGTACTTC
J: TRBJ2-2; V: TRBV10-3; D: NA; size: NA; CDR3: CAISDPEGTGELFF; DNA: TGTGCCATCAGTGACCCTGAGGGGACCGGGGAGCTGTTTTTT
J: TRBJ2-7; V: TRBV3-1; D: TRBD2; size: NA; CDR3: CASTSRKAGGFEQYF; DNA: TGTGCCAGCACCTCCAGGAAGGCGGGAGGGTTCGAGCAGTACTTC
J: TRBJ2-5; V: TRBV7-2; D: NA; size: few; CDR3: CASSLVLDWDSYQETQYF; DNA: TGTGCCAGCAGCTTAGTGTTGGACTGGGACTCGTACCAAGAGACCCAGTACTTC
J: TRBJ2-2; V: TRBV29-1; D: TRBD1; size: few; CDR3: CSVEAGKGATGELFF; DNA: TGCAGCGTTGAAGCGGGAAAGGGGGCAACCGGGGAGCTGTTTTTT
J: TRBJ2-1; V: TRBV4-2; D: NA; size: NA; CDR3: CASSQEGTHSYNEQFF; DNA: TGTGCCAGCAGCCAAGAAGGGACGCATAGCTACAATGAGCAGTTCTTC
J: TRBJ1-2; V: TRBV12-3/TRBV12-4; D: TRBD1; size: few; CDR3: CASSLIISGTAQPIIYGYTF; DNA: TGTGCCAGCAGTTTAATTATATCCGGGACAGCGCAACCAATAATCTATGGCTACACCTTC